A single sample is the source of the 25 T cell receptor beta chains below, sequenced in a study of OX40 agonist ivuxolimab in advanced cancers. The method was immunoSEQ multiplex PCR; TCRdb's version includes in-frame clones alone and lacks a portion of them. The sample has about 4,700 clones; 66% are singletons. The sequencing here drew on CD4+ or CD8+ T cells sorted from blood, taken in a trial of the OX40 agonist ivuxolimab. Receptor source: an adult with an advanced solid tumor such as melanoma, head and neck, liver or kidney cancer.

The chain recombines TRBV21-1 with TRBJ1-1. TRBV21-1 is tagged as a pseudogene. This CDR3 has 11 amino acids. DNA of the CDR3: TGTGCCAGCAGGCTATACACTGAAGCTTTCTTT. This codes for CASRLYTEAFF.

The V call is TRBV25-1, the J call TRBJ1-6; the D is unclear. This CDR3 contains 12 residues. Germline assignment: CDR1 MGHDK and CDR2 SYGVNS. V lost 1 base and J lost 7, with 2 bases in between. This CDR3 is CASSESNSPLHF. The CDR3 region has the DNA TGTGCCAGCAGTGAATCGAATTCACCCCTCCACTTT.

The CDR3 DNA is TGCAGCGTTGTCATGGGGAGTGAAGCTTTCTTT. Its translation is CSVVMGSEAFF. This rearrangement joins TRBV29-1 to TRBJ1-1; D gene uncertain. The V and J ends lost 4 bases and 7 bases respectively, with 10 bases between them. Germline V gene data show CDR1 as SQVTM and CDR2 as ANQGSEA. The CDR3 runs to 11 residues.

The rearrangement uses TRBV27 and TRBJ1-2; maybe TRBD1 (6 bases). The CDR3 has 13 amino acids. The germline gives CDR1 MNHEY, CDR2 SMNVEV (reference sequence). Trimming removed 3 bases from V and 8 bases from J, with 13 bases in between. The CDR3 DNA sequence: TGTGCCAGCAGTTTCACGGGGGCGCGCGGCTACACCTTC. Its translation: CASSFTGARGYTF.

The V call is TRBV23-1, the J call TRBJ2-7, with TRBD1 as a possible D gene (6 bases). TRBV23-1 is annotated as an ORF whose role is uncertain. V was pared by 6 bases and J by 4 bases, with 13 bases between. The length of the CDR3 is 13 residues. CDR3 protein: CASSPFTGYEQYF. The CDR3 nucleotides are TGCGCCAGCAGCCCATTCACAGGGTACGAGCAGTACTTC.

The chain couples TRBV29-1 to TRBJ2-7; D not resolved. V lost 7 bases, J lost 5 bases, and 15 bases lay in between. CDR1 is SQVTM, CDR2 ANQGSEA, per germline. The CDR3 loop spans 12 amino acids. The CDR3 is CSAITVRNEQYF. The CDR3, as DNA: TGCAGCGCCATAACTGTCCGGAACGAGCAGTACTTC.

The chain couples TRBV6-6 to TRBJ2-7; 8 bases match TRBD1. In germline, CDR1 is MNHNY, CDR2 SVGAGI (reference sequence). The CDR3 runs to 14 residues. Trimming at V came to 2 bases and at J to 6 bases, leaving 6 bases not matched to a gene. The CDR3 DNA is TGTGCCAGCAGTTACGGGGACAGGAGGGGCGAGCAGTACTTC. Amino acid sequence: CASSYGDRRGEQYF.

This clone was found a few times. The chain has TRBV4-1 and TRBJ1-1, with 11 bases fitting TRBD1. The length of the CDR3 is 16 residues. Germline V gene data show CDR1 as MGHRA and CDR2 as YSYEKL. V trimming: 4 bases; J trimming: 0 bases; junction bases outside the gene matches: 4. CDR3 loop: CASSLGQGAMNTEAFF. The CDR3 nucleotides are TGCGCCAGCAGCCTAGGACAGGGGGCCATGAACACTGAAGCTTTCTTT.

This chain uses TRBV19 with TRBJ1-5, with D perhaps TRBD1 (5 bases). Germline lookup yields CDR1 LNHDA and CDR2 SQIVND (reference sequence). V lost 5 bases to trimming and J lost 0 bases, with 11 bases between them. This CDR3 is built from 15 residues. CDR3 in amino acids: CASSFSTDSNQPQHF. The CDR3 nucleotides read TGTGCCAGTAGTTTTTCGACAGATAGCAATCAGCCCCAGCATTTT.

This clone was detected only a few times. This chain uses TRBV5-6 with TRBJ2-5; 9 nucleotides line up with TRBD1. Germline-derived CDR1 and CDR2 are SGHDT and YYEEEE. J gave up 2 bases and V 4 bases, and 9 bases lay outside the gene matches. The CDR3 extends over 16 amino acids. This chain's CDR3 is CASSKPTGGKQETQYF. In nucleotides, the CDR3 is TGTGCCAGCAGCAAACCGACAGGGGGTAAACAAGAGACCCAGTACTTC.

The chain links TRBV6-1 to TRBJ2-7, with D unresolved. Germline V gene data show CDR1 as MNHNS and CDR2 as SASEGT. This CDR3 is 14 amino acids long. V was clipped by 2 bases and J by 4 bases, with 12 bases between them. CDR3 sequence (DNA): TGTGCCAGCAGTGAATTGGGCAGCCATTACGAGCAGTACTTC. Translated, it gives CASSELGSHYEQYF.

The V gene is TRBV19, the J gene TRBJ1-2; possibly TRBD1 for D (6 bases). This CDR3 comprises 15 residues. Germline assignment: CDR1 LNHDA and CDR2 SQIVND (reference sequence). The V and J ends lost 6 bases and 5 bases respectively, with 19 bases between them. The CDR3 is CASSSNQGSRYGYTF. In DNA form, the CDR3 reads TGTGCCAGTAGCTCCAACCAGGGGAGTCGGTATGGCTACACCTTC.

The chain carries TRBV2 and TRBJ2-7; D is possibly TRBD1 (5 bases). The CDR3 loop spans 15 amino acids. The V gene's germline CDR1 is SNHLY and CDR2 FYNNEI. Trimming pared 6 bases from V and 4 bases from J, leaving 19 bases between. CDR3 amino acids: CASRETGSSNYEQYF. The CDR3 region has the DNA TGTGCCAGCAGGGAAACAGGCTCCAGTAATTACGAGCAGTACTTC.

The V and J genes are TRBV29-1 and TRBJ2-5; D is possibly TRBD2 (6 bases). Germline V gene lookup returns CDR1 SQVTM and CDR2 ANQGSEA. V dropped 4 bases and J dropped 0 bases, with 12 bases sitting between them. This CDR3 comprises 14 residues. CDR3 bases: TGCAGCGTTGCGTCCGGGGACTACCAAGAGACCCAGTACTTC. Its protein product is CSVASGDYQETQYF.

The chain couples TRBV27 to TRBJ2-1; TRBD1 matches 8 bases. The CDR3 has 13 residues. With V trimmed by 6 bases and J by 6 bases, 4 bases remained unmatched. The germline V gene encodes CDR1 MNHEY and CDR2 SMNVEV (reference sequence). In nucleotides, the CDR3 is TGTGCCAGCAGGACAGGGGCTCTCAATGAGCAGTTCTTC. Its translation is CASRTGALNEQFF.

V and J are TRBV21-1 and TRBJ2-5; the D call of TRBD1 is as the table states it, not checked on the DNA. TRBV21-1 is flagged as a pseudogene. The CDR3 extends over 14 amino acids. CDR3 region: CASSAGMTLETQYF. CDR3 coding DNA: TGTGCCAGCTCGGCAGGGATGACCTTAGAGACCCAGTACTTC.

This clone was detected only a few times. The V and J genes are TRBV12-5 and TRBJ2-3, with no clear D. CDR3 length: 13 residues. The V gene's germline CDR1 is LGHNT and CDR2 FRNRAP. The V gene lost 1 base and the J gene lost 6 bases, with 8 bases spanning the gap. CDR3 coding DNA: TGTGCTAGTGGTTTGGCACTAAGGGATACGCAGTATTTT. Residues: CASGLALRDTQYF. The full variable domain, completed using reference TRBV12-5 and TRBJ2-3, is DARVTQTPRHKVTEMGQEVTMRCQPILGHNTVFWYRQTMMQGLELLAYFRNRAPLDDSGMPKDRFSAEMPDATLATLKIQPSEPRDSAVYFCASGLALRDTQYFGPGTRLTVL.

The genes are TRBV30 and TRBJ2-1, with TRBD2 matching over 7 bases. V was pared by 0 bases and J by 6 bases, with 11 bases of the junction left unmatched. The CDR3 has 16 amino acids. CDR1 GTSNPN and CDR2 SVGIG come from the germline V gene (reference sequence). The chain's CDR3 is CAWSVGPGTNLNEQFF. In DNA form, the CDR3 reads TGTGCCTGGAGTGTGGGACCGGGGACTAATCTCAATGAGCAGTTCTTC.

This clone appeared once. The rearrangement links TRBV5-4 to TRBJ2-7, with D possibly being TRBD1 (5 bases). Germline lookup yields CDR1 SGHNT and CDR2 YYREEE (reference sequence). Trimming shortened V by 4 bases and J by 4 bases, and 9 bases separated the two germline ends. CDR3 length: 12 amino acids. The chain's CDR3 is CASSQDRYEQYF. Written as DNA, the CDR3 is TGTGCCAGCAGCCAAGACAGATACGAGCAGTACTTC.

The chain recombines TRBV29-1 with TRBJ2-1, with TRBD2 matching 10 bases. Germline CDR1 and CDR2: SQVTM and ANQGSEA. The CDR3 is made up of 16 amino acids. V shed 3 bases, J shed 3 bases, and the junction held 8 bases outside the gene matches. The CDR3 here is CSVDGSSGGLYNEQFF. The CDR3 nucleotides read TGCAGCGTTGATGGGTCTAGCGGGGGACTCTACAATGAGCAGTTCTTC.

The CDR3 sequence is CASSQEIRVPYNEQFF. Written as DNA, the CDR3 is TGCGCCAGCAGCCAAGAAATCAGGGTCCCCTACAATGAGCAGTTCTTC. The chain carries TRBV4-1 and TRBJ2-1; tentative D call: TRBD1 (5 bases). The germline V gene encodes CDR1 MGHRA and CDR2 YSYEKL. V shed 0 bases and J shed 2 bases, with 11 bases lying between them. The CDR3 runs 16 residues.

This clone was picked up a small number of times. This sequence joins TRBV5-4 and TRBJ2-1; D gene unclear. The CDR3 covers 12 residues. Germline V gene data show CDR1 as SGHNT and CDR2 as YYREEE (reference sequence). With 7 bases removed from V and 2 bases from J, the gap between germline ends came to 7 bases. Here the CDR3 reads CASLGTYNEQFF. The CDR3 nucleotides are TGTGCCAGCCTCGGAACCTACAATGAGCAGTTCTTC.

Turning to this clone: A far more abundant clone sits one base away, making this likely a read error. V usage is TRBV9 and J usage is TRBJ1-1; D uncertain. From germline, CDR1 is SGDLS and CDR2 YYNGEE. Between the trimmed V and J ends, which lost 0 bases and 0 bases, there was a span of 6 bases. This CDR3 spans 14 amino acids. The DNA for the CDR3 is TGTGCCAGCAGCGTAGGAGGAGTGAACACTGAAGCTTTCTTT. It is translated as CASSVGGVNTEAFF.

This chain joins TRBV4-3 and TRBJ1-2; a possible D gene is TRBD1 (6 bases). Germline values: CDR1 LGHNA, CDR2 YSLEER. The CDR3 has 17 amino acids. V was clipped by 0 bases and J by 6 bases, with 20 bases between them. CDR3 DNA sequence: TGCGCCAGCAGCCAAGATCGAACGGCAGGGGCGGGAAATGGCTACACCTTC. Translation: CASSQDRTAGAGNGYTF.

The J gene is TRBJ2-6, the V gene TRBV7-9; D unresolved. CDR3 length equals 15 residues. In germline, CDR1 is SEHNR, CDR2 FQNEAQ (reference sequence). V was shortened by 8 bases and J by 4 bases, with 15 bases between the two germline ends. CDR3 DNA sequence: TGTGCCAGCTCCCCAGGCGCCCCCGGGGCCAACGTCCTGACTTTC. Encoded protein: CASSPGAPGANVLTF.